This T cell receptor (beta chain) was sequenced in a study of T-cell reconstitution after alpha-beta-depleted transplantation in children (dated by TCRdb to about 2016). Background for the entire study: The study quantitatively tracked T-cell immune reconstitution after TCRalphabeta/CD19-depleted allogeneic hematopoietic cell transplantation in children using TCR repertoire profiling. Paper-wide results and their limitations: In some patients, the high TCRbeta diversity seen at day 60 was put down to recipient T cells and intrathymic progenitors that had survived conditioning. Over the following months the frequencies of hyperexpanded clones went down, and after one year T-cell counts and TCRbeta diversity were mostly credited to newly produced T cells. The apparently early recovery of alphabetaT-cell counts about two months after transplant reportedly depended on only several hundred rapidly expanded clones that came from non-depleted graft cells.

The label giving this sample's treatment or condition can be read as: allogeneic hematopoietic cell transplantation with graft depleted of TCRalphabeta T cells and CD19 B cells. TCRalphabeta/CD19-depleted allogeneic hematopoietic cell grafts were given to the transplant recipients, all of whom were children. Its CDR3 holds 16 amino acids, cysteine through phenylalanine. CDR3 DNA is the only sequence kept; it has 48 bases, read in frame from the first base. The CDR1 and CDR2 encoded by the germline V gene are SGHRS and YFSETQ. V trim: 0 bases; J trim: 2 bases; unmatched bases: 7. Libraries were constructed by PCR. Sequenced on an Illumina HiSeq 2500. TCR library preparation used molecular barcoding, with unique molecular identifiers applied to normalize quantification of the TCRbeta repertoire. TCRdb reprocessing: public reads trimmed at Q25 with fastp, clones called with MiXCR, in-frame beta chains kept. Each entry is one CDR3 protein sequence, shown with its most common DNA and genes. In this sample the table shows around 580,000 distinct CDR3 sequences, 25% to 30% of which occur a single time. Less than 40% of the sample goes to the ten largest clones.

This clonotype was counted only a few times. Its antigen remains unidentified. No base-level quality is on record; no much larger clone is a single base apart. Here the sequenced sample was PBMCs, taken before TCRalphabeta/CD19-depleted stem cell transplant. This TCR was recovered from a boy under two years old with Wiskott-Aldrich syndrome, due to receive a stem cell transplant. The chain couples TRBV5-1 to TRBJ2-7, with TRBD2 identical over 8 junction bases. The sequence in DNA is TGCGCCAGCAGCTTGGAGGGTCGCGGGAGGCCCTACGAGCAGTACTTC. Translated, it gives CASSLEGRGRPYEQYF.